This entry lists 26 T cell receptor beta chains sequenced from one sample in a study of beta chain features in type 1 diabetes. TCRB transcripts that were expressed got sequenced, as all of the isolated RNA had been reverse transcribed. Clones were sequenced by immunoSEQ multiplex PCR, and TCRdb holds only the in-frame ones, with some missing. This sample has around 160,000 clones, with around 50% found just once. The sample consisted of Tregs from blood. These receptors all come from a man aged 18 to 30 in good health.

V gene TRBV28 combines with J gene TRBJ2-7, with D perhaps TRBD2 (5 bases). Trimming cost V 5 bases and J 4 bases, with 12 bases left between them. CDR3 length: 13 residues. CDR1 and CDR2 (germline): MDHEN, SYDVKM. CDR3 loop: CASSTDWRYEQYF. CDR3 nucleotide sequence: TGTGCCAGCAGTACGGACTGGAGATACGAGCAGTACTTC.

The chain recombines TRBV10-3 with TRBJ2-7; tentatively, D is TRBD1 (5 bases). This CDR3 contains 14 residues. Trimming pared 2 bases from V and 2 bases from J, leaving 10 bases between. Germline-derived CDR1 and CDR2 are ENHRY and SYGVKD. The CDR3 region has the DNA TGTGCCATCAGTGAGAGTCCAGGGCCCTACGAGCAGTACTTC. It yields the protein CAISESPGPYEQYF.

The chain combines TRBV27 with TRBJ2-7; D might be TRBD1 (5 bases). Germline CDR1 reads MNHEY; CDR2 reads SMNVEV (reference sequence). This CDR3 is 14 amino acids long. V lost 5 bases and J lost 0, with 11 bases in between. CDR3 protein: CASSLQVLSYEQYF. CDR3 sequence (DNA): TGTGCCAGCAGTCTACAGGTACTCTCCTACGAGCAGTACTTC.

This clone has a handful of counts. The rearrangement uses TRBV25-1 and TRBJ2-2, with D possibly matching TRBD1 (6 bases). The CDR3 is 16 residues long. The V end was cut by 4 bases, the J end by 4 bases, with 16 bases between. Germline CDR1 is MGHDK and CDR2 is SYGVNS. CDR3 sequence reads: CASSGSGDPRTGELFF. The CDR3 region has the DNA TGTGCCAGCAGTGGCTCAGGGGACCCCCGCACCGGGGAGCTGTTTTTT.

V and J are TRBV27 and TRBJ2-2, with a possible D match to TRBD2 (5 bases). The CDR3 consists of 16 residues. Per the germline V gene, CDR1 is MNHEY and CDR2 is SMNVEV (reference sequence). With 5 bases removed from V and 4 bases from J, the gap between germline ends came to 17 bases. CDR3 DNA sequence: TGTGCCAGCAGTCTCCGGGGATCGCGCCCCACCGGGGAGCTGTTTTTT. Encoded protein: CASSLRGSRPTGELFF.

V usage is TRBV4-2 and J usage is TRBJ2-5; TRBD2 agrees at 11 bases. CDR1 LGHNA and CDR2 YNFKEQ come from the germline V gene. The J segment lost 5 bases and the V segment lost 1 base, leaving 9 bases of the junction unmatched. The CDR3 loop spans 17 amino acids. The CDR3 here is CASSQGTSGSVAETQYF. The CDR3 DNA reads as TGTGCCAGCAGCCAAGGAACTAGCGGGAGCGTAGCCGAGACCCAGTACTTC.

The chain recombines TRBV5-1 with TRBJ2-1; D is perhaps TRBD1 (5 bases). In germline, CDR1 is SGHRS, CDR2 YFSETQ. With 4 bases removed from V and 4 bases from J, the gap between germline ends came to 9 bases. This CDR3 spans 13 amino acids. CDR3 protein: CASSPRQYNEQFF. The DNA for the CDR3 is TGCGCCAGCAGCCCTCGACAGTACAATGAGCAGTTCTTC.

The CDR3 DNA reads as TGCGCCAGCAGCTCGGTGGACAGGAGGGCCGAAGCTTTCTTT. Its translation is CASSSVDRRAEAFF. This chain connects TRBV5-1 to TRBJ1-1; 7 positions agree with TRBD1. V gave up 3 bases and J gave up 8 bases; unmatched junction bases: 10. The germline V gene encodes CDR1 SGHRS and CDR2 YFSETQ. CDR3 length: 14 residues.

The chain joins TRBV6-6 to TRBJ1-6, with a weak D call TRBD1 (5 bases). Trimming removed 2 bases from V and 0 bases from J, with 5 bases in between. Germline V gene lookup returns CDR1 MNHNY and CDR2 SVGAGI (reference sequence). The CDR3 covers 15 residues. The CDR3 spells CASSYRGSYNSPLHF. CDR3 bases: TGTGCCAGCAGTTACAGGGGCTCCTATAATTCACCCCTCCACTTT.

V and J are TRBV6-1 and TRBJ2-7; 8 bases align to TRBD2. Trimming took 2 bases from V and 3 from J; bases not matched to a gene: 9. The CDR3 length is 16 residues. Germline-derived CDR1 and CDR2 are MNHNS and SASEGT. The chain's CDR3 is CASSETLAGIYYEQYF. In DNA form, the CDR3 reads TGTGCCAGCAGTGAAACGCTAGCGGGTATCTACTACGAGCAGTACTTC.

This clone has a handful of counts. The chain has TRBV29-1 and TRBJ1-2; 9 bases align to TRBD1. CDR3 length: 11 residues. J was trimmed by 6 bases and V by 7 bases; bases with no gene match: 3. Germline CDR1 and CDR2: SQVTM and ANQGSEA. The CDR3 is CSEGTGNGYTF. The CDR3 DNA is TGCAGCGAGGGGACAGGGAATGGCTACACCTTC.

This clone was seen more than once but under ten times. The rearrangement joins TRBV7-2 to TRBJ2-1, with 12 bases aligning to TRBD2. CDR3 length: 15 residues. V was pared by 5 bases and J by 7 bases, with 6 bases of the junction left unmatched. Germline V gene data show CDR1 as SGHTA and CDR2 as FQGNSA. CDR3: CASSLTTSGRNEQFF. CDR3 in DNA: TGTGCCAGCAGCCTAACGACTAGCGGGAGAAATGAGCAGTTCTTC.

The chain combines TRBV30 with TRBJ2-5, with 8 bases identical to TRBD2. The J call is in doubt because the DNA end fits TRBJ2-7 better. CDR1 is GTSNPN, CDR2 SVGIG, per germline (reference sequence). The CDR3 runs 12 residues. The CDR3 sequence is CAWSRGGYEQYF. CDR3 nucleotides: TGTGCCTGGTCTCGCGGGGGGTACGAGCAGTACTTC.

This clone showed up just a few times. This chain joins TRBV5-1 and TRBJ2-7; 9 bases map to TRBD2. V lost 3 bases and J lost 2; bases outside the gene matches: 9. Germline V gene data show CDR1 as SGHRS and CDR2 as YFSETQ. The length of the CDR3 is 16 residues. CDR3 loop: CASSSYSGRQAYEQYF. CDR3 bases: TGCGCCAGCAGCTCGTACAGCGGGAGGCAAGCCTACGAGCAGTACTTC.

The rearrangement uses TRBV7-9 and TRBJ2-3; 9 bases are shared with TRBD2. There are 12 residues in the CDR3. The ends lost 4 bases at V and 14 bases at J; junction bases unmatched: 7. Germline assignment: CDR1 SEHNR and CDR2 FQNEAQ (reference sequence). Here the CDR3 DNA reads TGTGCCAGCAGCTCCATAGCGGGAGATTGGTATTTT. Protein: CASSSIAGDWYF.

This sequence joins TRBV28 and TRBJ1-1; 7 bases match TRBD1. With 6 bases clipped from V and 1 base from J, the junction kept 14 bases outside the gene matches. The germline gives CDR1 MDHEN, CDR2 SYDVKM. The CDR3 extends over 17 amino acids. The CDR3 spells CASRLTGFWETNTEAFF. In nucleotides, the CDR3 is TGTGCCAGCAGGTTGACAGGGTTTTGGGAGACGAACACTGAAGCTTTCTTT.

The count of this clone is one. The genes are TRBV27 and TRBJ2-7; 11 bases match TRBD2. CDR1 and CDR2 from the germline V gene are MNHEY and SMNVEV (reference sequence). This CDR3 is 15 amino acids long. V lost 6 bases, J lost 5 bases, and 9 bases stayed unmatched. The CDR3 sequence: CASSSGLAVRNEQYF. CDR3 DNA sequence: TGTGCCAGCAGCTCGGGACTAGCGGTCAGGAACGAGCAGTACTTC.

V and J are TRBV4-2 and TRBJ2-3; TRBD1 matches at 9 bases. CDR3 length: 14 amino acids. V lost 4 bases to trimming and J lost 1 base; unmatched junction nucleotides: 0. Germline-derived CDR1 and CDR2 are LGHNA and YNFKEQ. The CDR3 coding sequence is TGTGCCAGCAGCCGGGACAGGGGCACAGATACGCAGTATTTT. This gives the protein CASSRDRGTDTQYF.

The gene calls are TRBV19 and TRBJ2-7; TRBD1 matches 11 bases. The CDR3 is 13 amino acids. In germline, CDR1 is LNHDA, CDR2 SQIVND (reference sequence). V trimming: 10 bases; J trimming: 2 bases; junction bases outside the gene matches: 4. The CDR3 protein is CATLGQGAYEQYF. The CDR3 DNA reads TGTGCCACCCTGGGACAGGGGGCCTACGAGCAGTACTTC.

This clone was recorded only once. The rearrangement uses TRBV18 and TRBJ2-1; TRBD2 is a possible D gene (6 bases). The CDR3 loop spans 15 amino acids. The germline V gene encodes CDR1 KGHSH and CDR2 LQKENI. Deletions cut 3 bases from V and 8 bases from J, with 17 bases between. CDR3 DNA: TGTGCCAGCTCACCCTGGGCTAGCGCCGGGGATGAGCAGTTCTTC. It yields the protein CASSPWASAGDEQFF.

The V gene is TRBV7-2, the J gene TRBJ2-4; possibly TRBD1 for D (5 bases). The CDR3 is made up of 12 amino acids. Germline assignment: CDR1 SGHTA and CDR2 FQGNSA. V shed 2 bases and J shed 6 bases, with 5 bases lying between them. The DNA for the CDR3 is TGTGCCAGCAGCTTACAGGGAAACATTCAGTACTTC. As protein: CASSLQGNIQYF.

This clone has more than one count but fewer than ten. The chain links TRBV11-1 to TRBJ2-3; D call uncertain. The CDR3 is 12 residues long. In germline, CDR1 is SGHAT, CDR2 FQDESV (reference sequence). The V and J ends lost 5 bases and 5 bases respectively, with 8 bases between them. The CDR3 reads CASSLFGDTQYF. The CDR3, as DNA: TGTGCCAGCAGCCTCTTCGGAGATACGCAGTATTTT.

CDR3 in DNA: TGTGCCAGTAGTATTCTCCCCGGGGTTAGCAATCAGCCCCAGCATTTT. Translating gives CASSILPGVSNQPQHF. The rearrangement links TRBV19 to TRBJ1-5; D not resolved. Germline assignment: CDR1 LNHDA and CDR2 SQIVND (reference sequence). The CDR3 has 16 amino acids. Trimming took 3 bases from V and 0 from J, leaving 12 bases between them. The full variable domain, completed using reference TRBV19 and TRBJ1-5, is DGGITQSPKYLFRKEGQNVTLSCEQNLNHDAMYWYRQDPGQGLRLIYYSQIVNDFQKGDIAEGYSVSREKKESFPLTVTSAQKNPTAFYLCASSILPGVSNQPQHFGDGTRLSIL.

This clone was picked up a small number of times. For the CDR3, the DNA is TGTGCCAGCAGCGCGGACAGGGCGGACACCGGGGAGCTGTTTTTT. Translating gives CASSADRADTGELFF. V and J are TRBV7-7 and TRBJ2-2, with 8 bases matching TRBD1. V trimming: 5 bases; J trimming: 3 bases; junction bases outside the gene matches: 5. The CDR3 is 15 residues long. Looked up from germline, CDR1 is SSHAT and CDR2 is FNYEAQ (reference sequence).

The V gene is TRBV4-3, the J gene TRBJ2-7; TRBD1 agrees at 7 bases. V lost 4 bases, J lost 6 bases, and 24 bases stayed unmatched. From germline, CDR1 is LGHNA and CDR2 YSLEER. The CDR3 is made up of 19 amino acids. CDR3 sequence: CASSPFRYRGPTPLLEQYF. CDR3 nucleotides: TGCGCCAGCAGCCCCTTCAGATACAGGGGCCCCACCCCCCTCCTCGAGCAGTACTTC.

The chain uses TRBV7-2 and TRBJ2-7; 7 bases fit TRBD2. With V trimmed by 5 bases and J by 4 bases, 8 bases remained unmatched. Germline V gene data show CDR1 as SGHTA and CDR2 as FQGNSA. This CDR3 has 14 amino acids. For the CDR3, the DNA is TGTGCCAGCAGCCCCTGGGAGGGGCAGTACGAGCAGTACTTC. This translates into CASSPWEGQYEQYF.